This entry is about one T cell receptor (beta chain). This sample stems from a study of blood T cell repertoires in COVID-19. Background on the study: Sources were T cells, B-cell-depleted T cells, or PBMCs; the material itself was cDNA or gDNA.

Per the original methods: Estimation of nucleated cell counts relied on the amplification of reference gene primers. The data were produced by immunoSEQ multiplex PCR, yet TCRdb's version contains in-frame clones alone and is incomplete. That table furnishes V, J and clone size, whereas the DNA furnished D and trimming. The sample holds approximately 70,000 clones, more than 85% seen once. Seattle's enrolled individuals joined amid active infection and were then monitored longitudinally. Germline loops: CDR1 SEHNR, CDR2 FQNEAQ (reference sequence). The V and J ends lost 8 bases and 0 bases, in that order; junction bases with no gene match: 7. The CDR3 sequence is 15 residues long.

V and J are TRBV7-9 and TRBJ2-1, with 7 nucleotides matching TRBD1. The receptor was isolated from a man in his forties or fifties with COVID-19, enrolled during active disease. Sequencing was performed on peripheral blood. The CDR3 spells CASRGGQGSYNEQFF. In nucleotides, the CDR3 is TGTGCCAGCCGAGGGGGCCAGGGCTCCTACAATGAGCAGTTCTTC.